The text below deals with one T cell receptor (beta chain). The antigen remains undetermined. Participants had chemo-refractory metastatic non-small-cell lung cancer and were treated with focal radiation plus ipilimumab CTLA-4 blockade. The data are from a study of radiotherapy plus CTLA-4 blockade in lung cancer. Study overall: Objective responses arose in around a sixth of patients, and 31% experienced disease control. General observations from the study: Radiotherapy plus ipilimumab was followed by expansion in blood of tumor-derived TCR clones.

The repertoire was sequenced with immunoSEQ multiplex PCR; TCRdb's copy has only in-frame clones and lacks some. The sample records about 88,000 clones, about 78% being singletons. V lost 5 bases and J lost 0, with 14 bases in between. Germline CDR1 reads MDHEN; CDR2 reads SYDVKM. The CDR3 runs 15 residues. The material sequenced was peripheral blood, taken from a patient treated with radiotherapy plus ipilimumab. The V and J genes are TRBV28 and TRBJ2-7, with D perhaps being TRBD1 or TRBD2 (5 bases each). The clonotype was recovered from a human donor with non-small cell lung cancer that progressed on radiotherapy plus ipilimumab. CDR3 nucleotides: TGTGCCAGCAGTGGGGCACTAGTTGGCTCCTACGAGCAGTACTTC. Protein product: CASSGALVGSYEQYF.